This T cell receptor (beta chain) was identified during a study of T-cell memory formation after mild COVID-19. The CDR3 covers 16 residues. Deletions cut 4 bases from V and 0 bases from J, with 14 bases between. Germline values: CDR1 SGHRS, CDR2 YFSETQ. In this sample, this clonotype turned up a few times. TCRdb re-derived calls from the 5' RACE reads in MiXCR, one entry per CDR3 protein. The sample lists a few hundred thousand distinct CDR3 sequences, about 20% occurring once. The sequenced material came from PBMCs or a T cell subset sorted from them (not recorded which). This TCR was recovered from an adult woman who had mild COVID-19 (a few samples of this study predate the infection). Cell type and time point are not known. V gene TRBV5-1 combines with J gene TRBJ2-1; no firm D call. The CDR3 region has the DNA TGCGCCAGCAGCCCCCCTGGGGTCCGCTCCTACAATGAGCAGTTCTTC. Protein: CASSPPGVRSYNEQFF. Drawing the rest from reference TRBV5-1 and TRBJ2-1, the complete variable domain is KAGVTQTPRYLIKTRGQQVTLSCSPISGHRSVSWYQQTPGQGLQFLFEYFSETQRNKGNFPGRFSGRQFSNSRSEMNVSTLELGDSALYLCASSPPGVRSYNEQFFGPGTRLTVL.